The 21 T cell receptor beta chains given below trace back to one sample, sequenced in a study of CD8 T cells in ankylosing spondylitis. General study points: A motif in TCR beta, a set of 8 or 9 highly homologous variants, appeared characteristic of ankylosing spondylitis blood.

TCRdb analysed the 5' RACE reads with MiXCR anew, one entry per CDR3 protein. The sample lists some 200,000 distinct CDR3 sequences; around 6.6% were seen once. Their recognized antigens are unknown. Sequenced material: blood, either unsorted or a sorted T cell fraction (not recorded which). These receptor sequences come from a male donor with ankylosing spondylitis.

This clonotype was counted ten times or more. The chain's CDR3 is CASSVGGGRDRSEQFF. The CDR3 region has the DNA TGTGCCAGCAGCGTAGGAGGTGGGCGGGACCGCAGTGAGCAGTTCTTC. The V and J genes are TRBV9 and TRBJ2-1; a weak D match, TRBD2 (6 bases). V lost 0 bases to trimming and J lost 9 bases, with 19 bases between them. CDR3 length: 16 residues. Germline V CDR1 and CDR2: SGDLS, YYNGEE. The full variable domain, completed using reference TRBV9 and TRBJ2-1, is DSGVTQTPKHLITATGQRVTLRCSPRSGDLSVYWYQQSLDQGLQFLIQYYNGEERAKGNILERFSAQQFPDLHSELNLSSLELGDSALYFCASSVGGGRDRSEQFFGPGTRLTVL.

This clonotype was seen only a few times. The V gene is TRBV29-1, the J gene TRBJ2-1; D is ambiguous. V dropped 4 bases and J dropped 2 bases, with 9 bases sitting between them. CDR1 is SQVTM and CDR2 is ANQGSEA in the germline V gene. The CDR3 extends over 13 amino acids. The CDR3 sequence is CSVVASTYNEQFF. DNA of the CDR3: TGCAGCGTTGTGGCTTCAACCTACAATGAGCAGTTCTTC.

This clonotype was observed at least ten times. The V call is TRBV11-2, the J call TRBJ1-6; TRBD1 matches at 10 bases. J lost 7 bases, V lost 1 base, and 4 bases had no gene match. Germline assignment: CDR1 SGHAT and CDR2 FQNNGV. The length of the CDR3 is 16 residues. The CDR3 loop reads CASSLGPGQGNSPLHF. The DNA for the CDR3 is TGTGCCAGCAGCTTAGGTCCGGGACAGGGGAATTCACCCCTCCACTTT. Based on the CDR3 plus reference TRBV11-2 and TRBJ1-6, the full variable domain is EAGVAQSPRYKIIEKRQSVAFWCNPISGHATLYWYQQILGQGPKLLIQFQNNGVVDDSQLPKDRFSAERLKGVDSTLKIQPAKLEDSAVYLCASSLGPGQGNSPLHFGNGTRLTVT.

This clonotype was seen repeatedly, ten times or more. The genes are TRBV7-9 and TRBJ2-1; 9 nucleotides line up with TRBD2. Trimming removed 3 bases from V and 4 bases from J; junction bases left unmatched: 7. The CDR3 sequence is 16 residues long. Germline CDR1 is SEHNR and CDR2 is FQNEAQ (reference sequence). Here the CDR3 DNA reads TGTGCCAGCAGCTTGGGACTAGCCAGCATTTACAATGAGCAGTTCTTC. This gives the protein CASSLGLASIYNEQFF. The whole variable domain, remainder taken from reference TRBV7-9 and TRBJ2-1, is DTGVSQNPRHKITKRGQNVTFRCDPISEHNRLYWYRQTLGQGPEFLTYFQNEAQLEKSRLLSDRFSAERPKGSFSTLEIQRTEQGDSAMYLCASSLGLASIYNEQFFGPGTRLTVL.

This clonotype was seen at least ten times. CDR3 coding DNA: TGCGCCAGCAGCCTCAGTTATAATAATTCACCCCTCCACTTT. Encoded protein: CASSLSYNNSPLHF. V is TRBV5-1 and J is TRBJ1-6; D is unclear. The germline CDR1 and CDR2 sequences are SGHRS and YFSETQ. The CDR3 loop spans 14 amino acids. V was pared by 4 bases and J by 5 bases, with 10 bases between.

Ten or more counts support this clonotype. This rearrangement joins TRBV28 to TRBJ2-7; D uncertain. V lost 6 bases, J lost 7 bases, and 19 bases lay in between. This CDR3 spans 14 amino acids. The germline CDR1 and CDR2 sequences are MDHEN and SYDVKM. The CDR3 sequence: CASSLRLARPEQYF. CDR3 bases: TGTGCCAGCAGCTTGAGACTCGCCAGGCCGGAGCAGTACTTC.

Many counts were recorded for this clonotype. The chain uses TRBV3-1 and TRBJ2-7, with TRBD1 as a possible D gene (5 bases). V lost 6 bases and J 2 bases, leaving 14 bases between the germline ends. There are 14 residues in the CDR3. Germline values: CDR1 LGHDT, CDR2 YNNKEL (reference sequence). The DNA of the CDR3 is TGTGCCAGCAGTGTAACTCAGGGAACCTACGAGCAGTACTTC. Amino acid sequence: CASSVTQGTYEQYF.

This chain uses TRBV14 with TRBJ2-7; D remains unclear. Per the germline V gene, CDR1 is SGHDN and CDR2 is FVKESK. V lost 1 base and J 6 bases, leaving 10 bases between the germline ends. This CDR3 region has 13 residues. The CDR3 here is CASSQGRKGEQYF. The CDR3, as DNA: TGTGCCAGCAGCCAAGGCCGTAAAGGCGAGCAGTACTTC.

The table lists this clonotype with many counts. The chain employs TRBV11-2 and TRBJ1-2; D possibly corresponds to TRBD1 (5 bases). V dropped 1 base and J dropped 7 bases, with 10 bases sitting between them. The CDR3 contains 13 residues. Germline V CDR1 and CDR2: SGHAT, FQNNGV. CDR3 sequence: CASSLVYGGGYTF. In DNA form, the CDR3 reads TGTGCCAGCAGCTTAGTGTACGGGGGTGGCTACACCTTC.

The chain employs TRBV28 and TRBJ2-3; no firm D call. The V gene lost 8 bases and the J gene lost 7 bases, with 13 bases spanning the gap. The CDR3 has 12 amino acids. Germline V gene sequence: CDR1 MDHEN, CDR2 SYDVKM. In DNA form, the CDR3 reads TGTGCCAGCGGGGTTTGGGTGAATACGCAGTATTTT. Protein: CASGVWVNTQYF.

The rearrangement uses TRBV12-3 or TRBV12-4 and TRBJ2-1, with D unresolved. CDR3 length: 10 amino acids. V lost 7 bases to trimming and J lost 8 bases, with 6 bases between them. The CDR3 spells CASTPDEQFF. CDR3 DNA: TGTGCCAGCACCCCGGATGAGCAGTTCTTC.

This clonotype was picked up many times. The chain's CDR3 is CAIGQGADTQYF. The CDR3 DNA reads TGTGCCATTGGGCAGGGGGCAGATACGCAGTATTTT. J is TRBJ2-3 and V is TRBV7-9, with 7 bases identical to TRBD1. Trimming took 10 bases from V and 4 from J; bases not matched to a gene: 5. The V gene's germline CDR1 is SEHNR and CDR2 FQNEAQ (reference sequence). CDR3 length: 12 residues.

The V gene is TRBV6-2 or TRBV6-3, the J gene TRBJ2-2; the D gene could be TRBD1 or TRBD2 (5 bases each). The V end was cut by 0 bases, the J end by 6 bases, with 14 bases between. CDR1 and CDR2 (germline): MNHEY, SVGEGT. The CDR3 loop spans 16 amino acids. The CDR3 DNA follows: TGTGCCAGCAGTTACTCGACGGGACCCCACTCCGGGGAGCTGTTTTTT. Its translation: CASSYSTGPHSGELFF.

This clonotype has ten or more counts. V usage is TRBV12-3 or TRBV12-4 and J usage is TRBJ2-1; D ambiguous. CDR3 size: 15 residues. Trimming stripped 2 bases from V and 0 bases from J, with 8 bases between. The CDR3 DNA is TGTGCCAGCAGTTTAATGTGGAACTCCTACAATGAGCAGTTCTTC. The encoded protein is CASSLMWNSYNEQFF.

Many counts were recorded for this clonotype. This rearrangement joins TRBV5-1 to TRBJ2-3; 12 bases fit TRBD2. The length of the CDR3 is 17 residues. With V trimmed by 1 base and J by 4 bases, 7 bases remained unmatched. Germline CDR1 and CDR2: SGHRS and YFSETQ. The CDR3 bases are TGCGCCAGCAGCTTGCGACTAGCGGGAGTAAGTCCAGATACGCAGTATTTT. Translated: CASSLRLAGVSPDTQYF.

The genes are TRBV7-9 and TRBJ1-6; tentatively, D is TRBD1 (5 bases). The CDR3 is 16 amino acids. Germline V gives CDR1 SEHNR, CDR2 FQNEAQ (reference sequence). Trimming cost V 4 bases and J 7 bases, with 17 bases left between them. CDR3 nucleotide sequence: TGTGCCAGCAGCTCCAACCGGGAGGGGCCAAATTCACCCCTCCACTTT. Amino acids: CASSSNREGPNSPLHF.

This clonotype came up many times. The V gene is TRBV4-3, the J gene TRBJ2-1; TRBD2 is a possible D gene (5 bases). This CDR3 spans 13 amino acids. The V and J ends lost 0 bases and 8 bases respectively, with 8 bases between them. From germline, CDR1 is LGHNA and CDR2 YSLEER. The CDR3 DNA reads TGCGCCAGCAGCCAAGATCCGGAGGATGAGCAGTTCTTC. Translated, it gives CASSQDPEDEQFF.

This clonotype was picked up many times. This chain links TRBV27 with TRBJ1-5; D is undetermined. The germline V gene encodes CDR1 MNHEY and CDR2 SMNVEV (reference sequence). Deletions cut 6 bases from V and 4 bases from J, with 13 bases between. The CDR3 sequence is 14 residues long. CDR3 nucleotide sequence: TGTGCCAGCAGCCCACTCGGGCGGAATCAGCCCCAGCATTTT. Translation gives CASSPLGRNQPQHF.

This clonotype was seen repeatedly, ten times or more. V gene TRBV27 combines with J gene TRBJ2-3; 13 positions match TRBD2. V shed 3 bases and J 1 base; nucleotides not matched to a gene: 1. Germline-derived CDR1 and CDR2 are MNHEY and SMNVEV (reference sequence). The CDR3 runs to 16 residues. The CDR3 sequence is CASSFGLAGGTDTQYF. The DNA for the CDR3 is TGTGCCAGCAGTTTCGGACTAGCGGGGGGCACAGATACGCAGTATTTT.

This clonotype was recorded many times. The V gene is TRBV7-9, the J gene TRBJ2-1; a weak D match, TRBD2 (6 bases). CDR1 is SEHNR, CDR2 FQNEAQ, per germline (reference sequence). The CDR3 extends over 14 amino acids. V shed 2 bases and J shed 7 bases, with 12 bases lying between them. CDR3 amino acids: CASSLILALNEQFF. CDR3 DNA: TGTGCCAGCAGCTTAATACTAGCCCTGAATGAGCAGTTCTTC.

This clonotype was detected ten times or more. The rearrangement uses TRBV7-9 and TRBJ2-1; 9 nucleotides line up with TRBD2. The V gene's germline CDR1 is SEHNR and CDR2 FQNEAQ (reference sequence). This CDR3 has 15 amino acids. V lost 7 bases to trimming and J lost 6 bases; unmatched junction nucleotides: 10. The CDR3 bases are TGTGCCAGCACCCCGCGGCTAGCGGGATTCAATGAGCAGTTCTTC. Translating it yields CASTPRLAGFNEQFF. Variable domain in full (rest from reference TRBV7-9 and TRBJ2-1): DTGVSQNPRHKITKRGQNVTFRCDPISEHNRLYWYRQTLGQGPEFLTYFQNEAQLEKSRLLSDRFSAERPKGSFSTLEIQRTEQGDSAMYLCASTPRLAGFNEQFFGPGTRLTVL.